This T cell receptor (beta chain) comes out of a study of spatial heterogeneity in lung cancer (dated by TCRdb to about 2019). Study-wide context: Beta-chain transcripts were consistently detected in greater numbers than alpha-chain transcripts, which likely reflects a higher abundance of beta-chain transcripts. At surgery, both alpha and beta chains were TCR-sequenced in more than 200 tumor regions, approximately 64 matched nontumor lung samples and some 58 PBMC samples. Nonsynonymous mutation counts, determined by whole-exome sequencing of tumor tissue, were related to TCR repertoire features. In the raw uncorrected reads, each unique combination of TCR and UMI appeared more than ten times on average. TCR alpha and beta repertoires were quantitatively compared across multiple tumor regions, matched nontumor lung and blood in non-small cell lung cancer.

This clonotype has ten or more counts. Its recognized antigen is unknown. The sample holds no much larger clone one base away, and base qualities are not on file. The library was obtained by 5' RACE. This sample was sequenced with a NextSeq 500. The TCR library protocol attached a unique molecular identifier to each TCR cDNA molecule to allow correction of PCR and sequencing errors. In the paper's pipeline: TCR identification, UMI-based error correction and CDR3 extraction were all carried out with Decombinator tools. TCRs above a frequency of 2 per 1,000, corresponding to the top 1% of the tumor frequency distribution, were defined as expanded. Renyi diversity was calculated using the R vegan package after each repertoire was subsampled 100 times to 5,000 TCRs. CDR3 similarity networks were built from amino acid triplet string-kernel similarity, with CDR3s being connected when pairwise similarity was above 0.82. The public sequencing data were trimmed at Q25 with fastp and processed into clonotypes with MiXCR by TCRdb, which kept only in-frame beta chains. Rows matching on CDR3 protein sequence are summarized as one entry with the most common DNA and genes. TCRdb assigned the V and J calls; the authors' analysis was not used. The sample contains tens of thousands of distinct CDR3 sequences, 10% to 15% of them found a single time. Just over 40% of the sample lies in the top ten.

The sample's time point label, decoded: sample taken at primary tumor resection. Whole RNA extracted from tumor and nontumor lung tissue, or from cryopreserved PBMC samples, was used for TCR sequencing without cell sorting. Donors were under 95 patients with early-stage, untreated non-small cell lung cancer from the lung TRACERx cohort. A patient was chosen for TCR sequencing only when enough RNA was available from at least two tumor regions. For this chain, trimming is 4 bases at the V end and 4 bases at the J end, and the number of junction bases without a gene match is 8. There are 16 amino acids in the CDR3, from cysteine to phenylalanine inclusive. The read is trimmed to its CDR3 DNA, 48 bases read in frame from base 1. CDR1 SGHRS and CDR2 YFSETQ are derived from the germline V gene. Study-wide findings and limitations: Confirming at a functional level the hypothesis that regional TCRs recognize regional mutations was considered to require additional single-cell paired TCR alpha and beta sequencing. Ubiquitous expanded tumor TCRs showed up in blood more often at tumor resection than at routine follow-up.

The sample consisted of PBMCs, taken at surgery. The V and J segments used are TRBV5-1 and TRBJ2-3; 11 junctional bases match TRBD2. The sequence came from a male donor with early-stage non-small cell lung cancer. The CDR3 region reads CASSPLTSGSSDTQYF. The DNA reads TGCGCCAGCAGCCCTCTCACTAGCGGGAGCTCAGATACGCAGTATTTT.